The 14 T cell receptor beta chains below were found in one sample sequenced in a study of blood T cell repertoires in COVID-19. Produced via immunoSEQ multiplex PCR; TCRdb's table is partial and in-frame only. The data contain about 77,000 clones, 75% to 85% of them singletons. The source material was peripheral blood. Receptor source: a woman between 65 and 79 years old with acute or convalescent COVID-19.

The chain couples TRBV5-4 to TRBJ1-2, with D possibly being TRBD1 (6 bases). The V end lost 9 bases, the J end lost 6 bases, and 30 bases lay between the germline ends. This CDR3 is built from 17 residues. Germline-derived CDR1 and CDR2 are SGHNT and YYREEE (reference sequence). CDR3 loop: CATFGGGAAGVIDGYTF. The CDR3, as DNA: TGTGCCACTTTTGGGGGGGGTGCGGCAGGGGTAATCGATGGCTACACCTTC.

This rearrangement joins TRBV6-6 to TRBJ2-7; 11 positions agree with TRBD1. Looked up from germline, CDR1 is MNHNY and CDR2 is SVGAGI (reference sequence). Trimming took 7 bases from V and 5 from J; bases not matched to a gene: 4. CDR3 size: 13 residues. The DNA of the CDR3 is TGTGCCAGCATACGGGACAGGGGGAACGAGCAGTACTTC. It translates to CASIRDRGNEQYF.

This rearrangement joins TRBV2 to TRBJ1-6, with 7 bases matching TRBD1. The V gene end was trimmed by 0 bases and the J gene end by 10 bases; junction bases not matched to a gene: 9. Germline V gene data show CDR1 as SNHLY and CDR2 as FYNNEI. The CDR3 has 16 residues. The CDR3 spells CASSEAPTGQGSPLHF. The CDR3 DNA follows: TGTGCCAGCAGTGAAGCGCCGACAGGGCAAGGATCACCCCTCCACTTT.

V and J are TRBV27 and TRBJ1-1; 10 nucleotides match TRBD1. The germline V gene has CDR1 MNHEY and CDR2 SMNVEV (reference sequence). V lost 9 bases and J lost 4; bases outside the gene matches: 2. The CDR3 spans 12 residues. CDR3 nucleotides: TGTGCCAGTAGACAGGGGGCCACTGAAGCTTTCTTT. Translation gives CASRQGATEAFF.

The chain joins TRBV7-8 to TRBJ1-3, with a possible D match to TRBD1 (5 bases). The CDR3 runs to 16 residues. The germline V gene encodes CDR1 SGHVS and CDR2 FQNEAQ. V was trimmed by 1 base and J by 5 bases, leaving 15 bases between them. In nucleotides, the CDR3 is TGTGCCAGCAGCTTAGTAGACAGTAGAATCAGAAACACCATATATTTT. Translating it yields CASSLVDSRIRNTIYF.

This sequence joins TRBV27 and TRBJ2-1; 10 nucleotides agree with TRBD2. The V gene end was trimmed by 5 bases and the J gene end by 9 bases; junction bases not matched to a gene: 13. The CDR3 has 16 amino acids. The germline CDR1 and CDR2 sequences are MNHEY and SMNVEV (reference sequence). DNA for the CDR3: TGTGCCAGCAGTCCCCAAGCTCTAGCGGGGGTGGGTGAGCAGTTCTTC. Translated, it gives CASSPQALAGVGEQFF.

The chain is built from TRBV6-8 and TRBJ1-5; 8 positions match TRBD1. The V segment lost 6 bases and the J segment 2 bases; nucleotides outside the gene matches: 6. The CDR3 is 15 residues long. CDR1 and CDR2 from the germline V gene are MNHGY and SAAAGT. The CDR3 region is CASRKTGEGNQPQHF. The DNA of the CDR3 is TGTGCCAGCAGGAAGACAGGGGAGGGCAATCAGCCCCAGCATTTT.

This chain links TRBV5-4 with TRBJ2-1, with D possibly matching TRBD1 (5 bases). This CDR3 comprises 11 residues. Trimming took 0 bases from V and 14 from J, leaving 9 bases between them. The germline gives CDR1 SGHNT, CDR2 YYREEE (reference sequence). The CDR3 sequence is CASSLGTSKFF. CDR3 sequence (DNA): TGTGCCAGCAGCTTGGGGACATCAAAGTTCTTC.

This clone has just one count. The CDR3 protein is CASSQGRGVDETQYF. The DNA of the CDR3 is TGTGCCAGCAGCCAAGGGCGCGGGGTAGATGAGACCCAGTACTTC. The J gene is TRBJ2-5, the V gene TRBV4-2; TRBD2 is a possible D gene (6 bases). With 1 base removed from V and 5 bases from J, the gap between germline ends came to 14 bases. Germline V lookup: CDR1 LGHNA, CDR2 YNFKEQ. The CDR3 consists of 15 residues.

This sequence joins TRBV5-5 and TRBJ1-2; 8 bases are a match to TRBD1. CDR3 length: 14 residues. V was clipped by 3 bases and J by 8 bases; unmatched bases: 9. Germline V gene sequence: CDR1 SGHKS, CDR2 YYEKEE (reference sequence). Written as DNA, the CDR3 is TGTGCCAGCAGCTCAGACAGGGGCGTGCGAGGCTACACCTTC. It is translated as CASSSDRGVRGYTF.

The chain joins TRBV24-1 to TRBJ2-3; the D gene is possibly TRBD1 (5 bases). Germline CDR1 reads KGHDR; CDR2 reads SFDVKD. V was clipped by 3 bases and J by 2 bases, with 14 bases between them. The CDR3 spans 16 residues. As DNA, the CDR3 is TGTGCCACCAGTGATCAATCAGGGTTCATCACAGATACGCAGTATTTT. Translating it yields CATSDQSGFITDTQYF.

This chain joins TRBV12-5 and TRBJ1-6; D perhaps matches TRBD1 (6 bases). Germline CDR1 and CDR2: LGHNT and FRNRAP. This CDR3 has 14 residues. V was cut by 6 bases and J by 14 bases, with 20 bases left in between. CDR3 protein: CASGSTGKLSALHF. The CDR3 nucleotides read TGTGCTAGTGGCTCAACAGGGAAGCTCTCAGCCCTCCACTTT.

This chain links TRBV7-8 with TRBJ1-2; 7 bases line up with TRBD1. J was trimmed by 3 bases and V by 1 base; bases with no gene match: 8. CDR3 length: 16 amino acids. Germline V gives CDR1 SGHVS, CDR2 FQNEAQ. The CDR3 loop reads CASSLEGTVLYYGYTF. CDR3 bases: TGTGCCAGCAGCTTAGAAGGGACAGTCCTGTACTATGGCTACACCTTC. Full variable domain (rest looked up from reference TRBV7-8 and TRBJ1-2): GAGVSQSPRYKVAKRGQDVALRCDPISGHVSLFWYQQALGQGPEFLTYFQNEAQLDKSGLPSDRFFAERPEGSVSTLKIQRTQQEDSAVYLCASSLEGTVLYYGYTFGSGTRLTVV.

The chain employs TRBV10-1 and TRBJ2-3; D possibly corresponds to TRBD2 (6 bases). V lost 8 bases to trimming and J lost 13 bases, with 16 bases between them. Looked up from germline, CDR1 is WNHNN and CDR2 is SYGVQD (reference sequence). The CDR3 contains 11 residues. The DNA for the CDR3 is TGCGCCAGCCTGCTAGCGTCTCCAAAGTATTTT. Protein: CASLLASPKYF.